This TCR beta chain was found in a study of cytomegalovirus exposure and HLA in healthy donors. Study overall: There were about 85 million unique TCRs (from HLA-typed donors) in an early data release.

General study results and limits: Data from an earlier analysis indicated that most TCR beta V segments were productive either about 90% or about 30% of the time. Most TCRs appeared rarely, but some public TCRs recurred in many donors. A reported reduction in N-insertions relative to the roughly 670-donor mean was seen in an Asian-associated ancestry cluster in a later analysis.

This clone came up a few times. Its antigen is as yet unknown. Germline assignment: CDR1 SGHNT and CDR2 YENEEA. The CDR3 is 13 residues long. Trimming pared 3 bases from V and 6 bases from J, leaving 8 bases between. With 60 Vbeta and 13 Jbeta primers, the PCR was carried out. Produced via immunoSEQ multiplex PCR; TCRdb's table is partial and in-frame only. The sample includes tens of thousands of clones, around 66% of them seen just once. The chain combines TRBV11-3 with TRBJ2-2; D is possibly TRBD2 (6 bases). The sequence was collected from a male donor in good health and CMV-seropositive. Material for sequencing was PBMCs. CDR3 in DNA: TGTGCCAGCAGCTTGCGGGACCCCGGGGAGCTGTTTTTT. Protein sequence: CASSLRDPGELFF.